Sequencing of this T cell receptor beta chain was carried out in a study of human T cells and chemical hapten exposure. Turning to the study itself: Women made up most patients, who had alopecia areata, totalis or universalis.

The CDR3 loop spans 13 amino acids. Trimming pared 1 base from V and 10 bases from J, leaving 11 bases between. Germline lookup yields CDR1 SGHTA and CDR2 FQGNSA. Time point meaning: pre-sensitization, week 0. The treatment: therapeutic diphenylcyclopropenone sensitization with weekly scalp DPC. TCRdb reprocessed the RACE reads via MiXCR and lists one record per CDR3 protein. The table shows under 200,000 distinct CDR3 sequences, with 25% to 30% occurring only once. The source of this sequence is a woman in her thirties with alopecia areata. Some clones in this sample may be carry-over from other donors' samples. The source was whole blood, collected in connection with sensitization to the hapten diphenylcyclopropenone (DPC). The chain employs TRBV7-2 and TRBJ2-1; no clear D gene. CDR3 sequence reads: CASSLGWGLEQFF. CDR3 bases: TGTGCCAGCAGCTTAGGGTGGGGTCTGGAGCAGTTCTTC. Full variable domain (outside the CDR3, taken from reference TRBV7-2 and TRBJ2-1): GAGVSQSPSNKVTEKGKDVELRCDPISGHTALYWYRQSLGQGLEFLIYFQGNSAPDKSGLPSDRFSAERTGGSVSTLTIQRTQQEDSAVYLCASSLGWGLEQFFGPGTRLTVL.